The subject of this entry is one T cell receptor (beta chain). Its antigen is as yet unknown. Germline lookup yields CDR1 ENHRY and CDR2 SYGVKD. There are 14 residues in the CDR3. V shed 10 bases, J shed 3 bases, and the junction held 8 bases outside the gene matches. The data originate from a study of response to subunit inactivated influenza vaccine. MiXCR, applied by TCRdb to the RT-PCR reads, yields one record per CDR3 protein. The sample has 650,000 to 800,000 distinct CDR3 sequences; around 20% are singletons. Findings and caveats of the study: After each seasonal influenza vaccination, few new T cells are recruited, the authors suggested.

This sequence was found in a man between 50 and 59 years old who received an inactivated influenza vaccine. This material consisted of PBMCs from blood, taken around 5 days after vaccination. V usage is TRBV10-3 and J usage is TRBJ2-5; TRBD1 matches 10 bases. The CDR3, as DNA: TGTGCCACCGACGACAGGGGGCAGGAAGAGACCCAGTACTTC. It codes for CATDDRGQEETQYF.